The 24 T cell receptor beta chains below come from one sample, sequenced in a study of CD8+CD57+ T cells in acquired aplastic anemia. Investigators profiled TCR beta VDJ and CDR3 from genomic DNA template. TCRdb itself ran the reads through MiXCR, one entry per CDR3 protein. The sample has about 110,000 distinct CDR3 sequences, around 50% seen once. The sequencing input was sorted CD4+, CD8+, or CD8+CD57+ T cells (not recorded which) from PBMCs. The receptors were gathered from a human donor in good health, serving as a control.

Here the CDR3 reads CASSFAETQYF. CDR3 sequence (DNA): TGTGCCAGTAGTTTCGCAGAGACCCAGTACTTC. The rearrangement joins TRBV19 to TRBJ2-5; D is undetermined. Looked up from germline, CDR1 is LNHDA and CDR2 is SQIVND (reference sequence). CDR3 length: 11 residues. V lost 5 bases and J 4 bases, leaving 5 bases between the germline ends.

This sequence joins TRBV15 and TRBJ2-5; 8 bases match TRBD1. The trim removed 3 bases at V and 9 bases at J, leaving 9 bases unmatched. This CDR3 comprises 14 residues. Germline CDR1 and CDR2: LNHNV and YYDKDF (reference sequence). The CDR3 here is CATSRTGDNQPQYF. For the CDR3, the DNA is TGTGCCACCAGCAGGACAGGGGACAATCAGCCCCAGTACTTC.

This clonotype came up many times. The chain employs TRBV19 and TRBJ2-7; the match to TRBD1 covers 10 bases. The CDR3 consists of 13 residues. V lost 7 bases to trimming and J lost 5 bases; unmatched junction nucleotides: 5. Germline CDR1 reads LNHDA; CDR2 reads SQIVND (reference sequence). This chain's CDR3 is CASMGTGEHEQYF. The CDR3 DNA reads TGTGCCAGTATGGGGACAGGGGAACACGAGCAGTACTTC.

Concerning this clonotype itself: One end of the junction fails to match germline, which may point to a read error. The rearrangement links TRBV9 to TRBJ1-5; D not certain. Germline V gene sequence: CDR1 SGDLS, CDR2 YYNGEE. This CDR3 region has 13 residues. The CDR3 here is CASSVGNNEPQHF. In DNA, the CDR3 is TGTGCCAGCAGCGTAGGAAACAATGAGCCCCAGCATTTT.

This clonotype was detected ten times or more. This chain uses TRBV7-9 with TRBJ2-7, with 8 bases fitting TRBD2. Per germline, CDR1 SEHNR and CDR2 FQNEAQ (reference sequence). J gave up 5 bases and V 5 bases, and 14 bases lay outside the gene matches. This CDR3 comprises 16 residues. CDR3 coding DNA: TGTGCCAGCAGCCGAGCCGGGGGGGCGGGGCCCCACGAGCAGTACTTC. Its protein is CASSRAGGAGPHEQYF.

The rearrangement joins TRBV7-2 to TRBJ2-7, with D possibly being TRBD1 (6 bases). The germline V and J ends were trimmed by 1 base and 2 bases, with 12 bases remaining between them. The length of the CDR3 is 15 residues. From germline, CDR1 is SGHTA and CDR2 FQGNSA. As DNA, the CDR3 is TGTGCCAGCAGCTTAGGCCGGACAGTTACCTACGAGCAGTACTTC. Its protein is CASSLGRTVTYEQYF.

The V call is TRBV7-9, the J call TRBJ1-2; D gene ambiguous. CDR3 size: 16 residues. V lost 3 bases to trimming and J lost 6 bases, with 20 bases between them. Germline CDR1 and CDR2: SEHNR and FQNEAQ (reference sequence). CDR3 region: CASSFGSVLGEHGYTF. In DNA form, the CDR3 reads TGTGCCAGCAGCTTTGGGTCGGTGCTTGGGGAACATGGCTACACCTTC.

The J gene is TRBJ2-7, the V gene TRBV29-1, with D unresolved. The CDR3 has 15 amino acids. CDR1 and CDR2 from the germline V gene are SQVTM and ANQGSEA. Trimming pared 3 bases from V and 1 base from J, leaving 16 bases between. CDR3 DNA: TGCAGCGTTGACCAGGCCTCGGACGGGTCCTACGAGCAGTACTTC. Its translation is CSVDQASDGSYEQYF.

The chain uses TRBV10-3 and TRBJ1-2; D is undetermined. The CDR3 sequence is 13 residues long. V lost 4 bases and J lost 0, with 6 bases in between. The germline CDR1 and CDR2 sequences are ENHRY and SYGVKD. The DNA of the CDR3 is TGTGCCATCAGTGGCCATCCTAACTATGGCTACACCTTC. It translates to CAISGHPNYGYTF.

A note on this clonotype: This may be a read error: a much more frequent sequence differs by one nucleotide. Because the CDR3 is missing its conserved closing phenylalanine or tryptophan, this is likely a read error. V usage is TRBV25-1 and J usage is TRBJ2-7; 13 nucleotides agree with TRBD2. The CDR3 contains 16 residues. CDR1 and CDR2 (germline): MGHDK, SYGVNS. V dropped 5 bases and J dropped 2; count of bases not matched to a gene: 6. CDR3 DNA: TGTGCCAGCAGTCCTTCGGGACTAGCGGGGCCCTACGAGCAGTACTCC. It yields the protein CASSPSGLAGPYEQYS.

V and J are TRBV12-3 or TRBV12-4 and TRBJ2-5; D not certain. The CDR3 has 13 amino acids. Trimming shortened V by 2 bases and J by 3 bases, and 7 bases separated the two germline ends. The CDR3 reads CASSLRAKETQYF. DNA of the CDR3: TGTGCCAGCAGTTTACGGGCAAAAGAGACCCAGTACTTC.

The V and J genes are TRBV7-2 and TRBJ2-7; D may correspond to TRBD1 or TRBD2 (5 bases each). The V end was cut by 5 bases, the J end by 2 bases, with 16 bases between. The CDR3 has 15 residues. Germline CDR1 SGHTA, CDR2 FQGNSA. CDR3 residues: CASSLTPGPTYEQYF. In nucleotides, the CDR3 is TGTGCCAGCAGCCTTACGCCGGGACCCACCTACGAGCAGTACTTC.

V usage is TRBV29-1 and J usage is TRBJ2-2, with D unclear. The CDR3 extends over 13 amino acids. V lost 4 bases and J 2 bases, leaving 8 bases between the germline ends. Per the germline V gene, CDR1 is SQVTM and CDR2 is ANQGSEA. The chain's CDR3 is CSVGAGNTGELFF. The DNA for the CDR3 is TGCAGCGTTGGCGCTGGAAACACCGGGGAGCTGTTTTTT.

This clonotype counts as medium-sized (0.01 to 0.1%). The chain links TRBV10-3 to TRBJ2-1, with D unclear. Deletions cut 4 bases from V and 7 bases from J, with 5 bases between. CDR3 length equals 11 residues. Germline V gene sequence: CDR1 ENHRY, CDR2 SYGVKD. The CDR3 loop reads CAISVGNEQFF. Written as DNA, the CDR3 is TGTGCCATCAGTGTAGGGAATGAGCAGTTCTTC.

This clonotype was observed once. The rearrangement uses TRBV11-1 and TRBJ2-1; the D gene is possibly TRBD1 (6 bases). Per germline, CDR1 SGHAT and CDR2 FQDESV (reference sequence). V was pared by 3 bases and J by 5 bases, with 14 bases between. The CDR3 loop spans 15 amino acids. The CDR3 DNA reads TGTGCCAGCAGCTTGGGGACAACAAAAGACAATGAGCAGTTCTTC. Translating gives CASSLGTTKDNEQFF.

The chain joins TRBV9 to TRBJ2-7, with D maybe TRBD2 (5 bases). V lost 3 bases to trimming and J lost 6 bases, with 16 bases between them. The germline gives CDR1 SGDLS, CDR2 YYNGEE. This CDR3 spans 14 amino acids. This CDR3 reads CASSGRTGSREQYF. The CDR3 coding sequence is TGTGCCAGCAGCGGGAGGACGGGGAGCCGCGAGCAGTACTTC.

This clonotype has ten or more counts. The chain recombines TRBV12-3 or TRBV12-4 with TRBJ2-5; D gene uncertain. V was cut by 5 bases and J by 0 bases, with 10 bases left in between. This CDR3 spans 14 amino acids. CDR3 DNA: TGTGCCAGCAGTCCATGGGCGGACCAAGAGACCCAGTACTTC. It is translated as CASSPWADQETQYF.

Notes on this clonotype: A read error may be the cause here, since a much bigger clone is one base away. The CDR3 ends on some other residue instead of the conserved phenylalanine or tryptophan, so this is likely a read error. The chain links TRBV9 to TRBJ1-2; tentative D call: TRBD1 (6 bases). CDR1 is SGDLS, CDR2 YYNGEE, per germline. The CDR3 extends over 14 amino acids. The ends were cut back, 2 bases at V and 4 bases at J, with 12 bases in the middle. This chain's CDR3 is CASSVGGVGYGYTS. The CDR3, as DNA: TGTGCCAGCAGCGTCGGGGGCGTAGGCTATGGCTACACCTCC.

This clonotype was observed a single time. The rearrangement uses TRBV20-1 and TRBJ2-1; 12 bases align to TRBD2. This CDR3 is built from 14 residues. With V trimmed by 4 bases and J by 2 bases, 0 bases remained unmatched. CDR1 is DFQATT and CDR2 is SNEGSKA in the germline V gene (reference sequence). This CDR3 reads CSATSGGAYNEQFF. Here the CDR3 DNA reads TGCAGTGCTACTAGCGGGGGGGCCTACAATGAGCAGTTCTTC.

The J gene is TRBJ1-3, the V gene TRBV10-3, with D possibly matching TRBD1 (5 bases). Germline lookup yields CDR1 ENHRY and CDR2 SYGVKD. V dropped 6 bases and J dropped 0 bases, with 12 bases sitting between them. The CDR3 runs to 15 residues. The CDR3 DNA follows: TGTGCCATCAGGGACGGGACGAGCTCTGGAAACACCATATATTTT. It codes for CAIRDGTSSGNTIYF.

This chain links TRBV5-1 with TRBJ1-4; D might be TRBD1 (6 bases). The CDR3 runs to 16 residues. Trimming left V 0 bases short and J 0 bases short, with 9 bases between. Looked up from germline, CDR1 is SGHRS and CDR2 is YFSETQ. This CDR3 reads CASSLEDRPTNEKLFF. DNA for the CDR3: TGCGCCAGCAGCTTGGAAGACAGGCCAACTAATGAAAAACTGTTTTTT.

This clonotype was counted many times. This rearrangement joins TRBV11-2 to TRBJ1-1; D might be TRBD1 (5 bases). CDR1 SGHAT and CDR2 FQNNGV come from the germline V gene. V lost 3 bases to trimming and J lost 3 bases, with 11 bases between them. This CDR3 spans 14 amino acids. The DNA of the CDR3 is TGTGCCAGCAGCTTCTTTGGGGCGTACACTGAAGCTTTCTTT. The encoded protein is CASSFFGAYTEAFF.

The CDR3 protein is CASRASGSNYNEQFF. The CDR3 coding sequence is TGTGCCAGCAGGGCAAGCGGGAGCAACTACAATGAGCAGTTCTTC. J is TRBJ2-1 and V is TRBV6-1; 8 nucleotides align to TRBD2. Trimming cost V 6 bases and J 3 bases; bases outside gene matches: 7. This CDR3 region has 15 residues. CDR1 MNHNS and CDR2 SASEGT come from the germline V gene.

At least ten counts were recorded for this clonotype. The chain is built from TRBV13 and TRBJ2-7; tentatively, D is TRBD2 (6 bases). The CDR3 spans 14 residues. V dropped 4 bases and J dropped 7 bases, with 17 bases sitting between them. Germline loops: CDR1 PRHDT, CDR2 FYEKMQ (reference sequence). CDR3 bases: TGTGCCAGCAGCTCCGGGACTGGGTTTCGGGAGCAGTACTTC. Its protein is CASSSGTGFREQYF.